This T cell receptor (beta chain) is from a study of T cells in Graves' hyperthyroidism and ophthalmopathy. The V and J ends lost 7 bases and 1 base respectively, with 13 bases between them. CDR3 length: 14 amino acids. Authors of the study amplified TCR beta CDR3 regions from RNA transcripts. The HTBI primer set drove a first-round RT-PCR of the TCR CDR3. TCRdb processed the multiplex PCR reads anew with MiXCR; each CDR3 protein has one entry. The data contain some 380,000 distinct CDR3 sequences, around an eighth of them singletons. Patients aged 18 to 65 had newly diagnosed hyperthyroidism lasting under 2 months.

The gene calls are TRBV12-3 or TRBV12-4 and TRBJ1-2, with D perhaps matching TRBD1 (5 bases). The sequenced material came from blood. This clonotype originated in a man younger than 40 with Graves' hyperthyroidism that later progressed to Graves' ophthalmopathy. CDR3 residues: CASTPTAINYGYTF. The CDR3 nucleotides read TGTGCCAGCACCCCGACAGCGATTAACTATGGCTACACCTTC.